What follows are 25 T cell receptor beta chains derived from one specimen sequenced in a study of blood T cell repertoires in COVID-19. Some clones are missing from TCRdb's copy, which holds only in-frame ones; the method was immunoSEQ multiplex PCR. There are over 200,000 clones in the sample; 80% to 90% occur only once, and roughly 3.2% lies in the top ten. The sample consisted of PBMCs or T cells enriched from blood (not recorded which). These receptor sequences come from a woman aged 45-65 years in a cohort exposed to, infected with or recovered from COVID-19 (not recorded which).

The chain carries TRBV11-1 and TRBJ1-2; 9 bases are shared with TRBD1. CDR1 and CDR2 (germline): SGHAT, FQDESV (reference sequence). The ends lost 1 base at V and 4 bases at J; junction bases unmatched: 4. The CDR3 runs to 15 residues. For the CDR3, the DNA is TGTGCCAGCAGCTTAGGACTGGGACAGGGCTATGGCTACACCTTC. This encodes CASSLGLGQGYGYTF.

The chain couples TRBV6-5 to TRBJ2-7, with 9 bases aligning to TRBD1. Per the germline V gene, CDR1 is MNHEY and CDR2 is SVGAGI. The CDR3 covers 14 residues. V lost 2 bases, J lost 2 bases, and 1 base stayed unmatched. This chain's CDR3 is CASSYRQGAYEQYF. The CDR3 region has the DNA TGTGCCAGCAGTTACAGACAGGGGGCCTACGAGCAGTACTTC.

This chain links TRBV3-1 (or the pseudogene TRBV3-2) with TRBJ1-1, with TRBD1 matching over 7 bases. Germline CDR1 is LGHDT and CDR2 is YNNKEL (reference sequence). This CDR3 has 11 residues. Trimming at V came to 6 bases and at J to 12 bases, leaving 7 bases not matched to a gene. In nucleotides, the CDR3 is TGTGCCAGCAGTCCAGGGGGGATGTCTTTCTTT. Translation gives CASSPGGMSFF.

In DNA, the CDR3 is TGTGCCAGCAGAATAGCGGGGGCGCGATGGGGGGAGCTGTTTTTT. Amino acid sequence: CASRIAGARWGELFF. This chain joins TRBV11-3 and TRBJ2-2; 9 nucleotides line up with TRBD2. The CDR3 runs 15 residues. J gave up 8 bases and V 6 bases, and 10 bases lay outside the gene matches. Germline CDR1 reads SGHNT; CDR2 reads YENEEA.

The chain has TRBV30 and TRBJ1-3; 8 nucleotides line up with TRBD1. Germline CDR1 reads GTSNPN; CDR2 reads SVGIG (reference sequence). The CDR3 consists of 14 residues. V dropped 3 bases and J dropped 4; count of bases not matched to a gene: 5. CDR3: CAWSRTGSGNTIYF. For the CDR3, the DNA is TGTGCCTGGAGCAGGACAGGGTCAGGAAACACCATATATTTT.

The chain joins TRBV15 to TRBJ2-1, with TRBD2 matching over 11 bases. Germline V gene sequence: CDR1 LNHNV, CDR2 YYDKDF (reference sequence). Trimming took 4 bases from V and 6 from J; bases not matched to a gene: 8. CDR3 size: 16 residues. CDR3 sequence reads: CATSTLSGGASNEQFF. The CDR3 region has the DNA TGTGCCACCAGCACACTTAGCGGGGGGGCCTCCAATGAGCAGTTCTTC.

The chain combines TRBV28 with TRBJ1-2, with D unclear. There are 17 residues in the CDR3. V gave up 2 bases and J gave up 4 bases, with 20 bases separating them. Germline loops: CDR1 MDHEN, CDR2 SYDVKM. The chain's CDR3 is CASSLGYLLIGAYGYTF. In nucleotides, the CDR3 is TGTGCCAGCAGTTTAGGGTACCTATTAATCGGAGCCTATGGCTACACCTTC.

The J gene is TRBJ1-2, the V gene TRBV7-9; no reliable D call. Germline lookup yields CDR1 SEHNR and CDR2 FQNEAQ (reference sequence). Trimming removed 5 bases from V and 2 bases from J, with 15 bases in between. The CDR3 runs 15 residues. In DNA form, the CDR3 reads TGTGCCAGCAGCCTCCGCGGAGGCAGGAACTATGGCTACACCTTC. Its protein is CASSLRGGRNYGYTF.

J is TRBJ2-7 and V is TRBV18; TRBD1 matches 9 bases. This CDR3 contains 14 residues. The V and J ends lost 2 bases and 6 bases, in that order; junction bases with no gene match: 5. Germline V gene data show CDR1 as KGHSH and CDR2 as LQKENI. CDR3 sequence: CASSPGTGPSEQYF. Written as DNA, the CDR3 is TGTGCCAGCTCACCAGGGACAGGGCCCTCCGAGCAGTACTTC.

The chain recombines TRBV28 with TRBJ2-3; D is possibly TRBD2 (5 bases). The CDR3 length is 14 residues. V dropped 2 bases and J dropped 6 bases, with 12 bases sitting between them. From germline, CDR1 is MDHEN and CDR2 SYDVKM. CDR3 region: CASSLPLVADTQYF. CDR3 DNA sequence: TGTGCCAGCAGTTTACCTCTAGTAGCGGATACGCAGTATTTT.

This clone was recorded a few times. V and J are TRBV11-2 and TRBJ1-4; D might be TRBD1 (6 bases). This CDR3 has 14 amino acids. The V and J ends lost 1 base and 8 bases respectively, with 11 bases between them. Germline values: CDR1 SGHAT, CDR2 FQNNGV. CDR3 in DNA: TGTGCCAGCAGCTTAGGGACAGTTGGCGAAAAACTGTTTTTT. It translates to CASSLGTVGEKLFF.

This chain links TRBV11-3 with TRBJ2-1; perhaps TRBD2 as D (5 bases). Germline V gives CDR1 SGHNT, CDR2 YENEEA. The CDR3 has 15 amino acids. Trimming removed 5 bases from V and 7 bases from J, with 18 bases in between. The CDR3 reads CASSPLPGETNEQFF. In DNA, the CDR3 is TGTGCCAGCAGCCCCCTCCCCGGGGAAACAAATGAGCAGTTCTTC. Variable domain in full (rest from reference TRBV11-3 and TRBJ2-1): EAGVVQSPRYKIIEKKQPVAFWCNPISGHNTLYWYLQNLGQGPELLIRYENEEAVDDSQLPKDRFSAERLKGVDSTLKIQPAELGDSAVYLCASSPLPGETNEQFFGPGTRLTVL.

This clone appeared a single time. The J gene is TRBJ1-2, the V gene TRBV7-2; 7 bases align to TRBD1. Germline CDR1 reads SGHTA; CDR2 reads FQGNSA. Trimming took 1 base from V and 6 from J; bases not matched to a gene: 11. The CDR3 has 16 amino acids. The CDR3 DNA is TGTGCCAGCAGCTTAGACTTTAGGGGGACAGAGCATGGCTACACCTTC. Its translation is CASSLDFRGTEHGYTF.

V gene TRBV3-1 (or the pseudogene TRBV3-2) combines with J gene TRBJ2-7, with D unclear. The CDR3 runs 13 residues. The V gene's germline CDR1 is LGHDT and CDR2 YNNKEL (reference sequence). Trimming removed 1 base from V and 1 base from J, with 5 bases in between. The CDR3 bases are TGTGCCAGCAGCCAAGTGTCATCCTACGAGCAGTACTTC. Translated: CASSQVSSYEQYF.

This clone was seen a single time. This rearrangement joins TRBV28 to TRBJ1-4, with TRBD1 as a possible D gene (6 bases). Trimming pared 7 bases from V and 12 bases from J, leaving 12 bases between. Germline-derived CDR1 and CDR2 are MDHEN and SYDVKM. The CDR3 is 11 amino acids. The CDR3 nucleotides are TGTGCCAGCACCCCAGGGGTAGAACTGTTTTTT. Amino acids: CASTPGVELFF.

The chain recombines TRBV11-2 with TRBJ2-1, with 7 nucleotides matching TRBD2. CDR1 and CDR2 from the germline V gene are SGHAT and FQNNGV. The CDR3 has 17 residues. V lost 0 bases, J lost 4 bases, and 9 bases stayed unmatched. The CDR3 nucleotides are TGTGCCAGCAGCTTAGATTTTTGGACTAGTCATTACAATGAGCAGTTCTTC. Amino acid sequence: CASSLDFWTSHYNEQFF. Drawing the rest from reference TRBV11-2 and TRBJ2-1, the complete variable domain is EAGVAQSPRYKIIEKRQSVAFWCNPISGHATLYWYQQILGQGPKLLIQFQNNGVVDDSQLPKDRFSAERLKGVDSTLKIQPAKLEDSAVYLCASSLDFWTSHYNEQFFGPGTRLTVL.

V usage is TRBV5-6 and J usage is TRBJ1-2, with D possibly TRBD1 on 5 matching bases. V lost 4 bases, J lost 2 bases, and 27 bases lay in between. There are 19 residues in the CDR3. CDR1 and CDR2 (germline): SGHDT, YYEEEE. The CDR3 nucleotides are TGTGCCAGCAGCGCCGGATCCTTGGTGTGGGGGGGTCAAAACTATGGCTACACCTTC. As protein: CASSAGSLVWGGQNYGYTF.

The rearrangement links TRBV27 to TRBJ2-1; D possibly corresponds to TRBD2 (6 bases). V dropped 2 bases and J dropped 2 bases, with 13 bases sitting between them. This CDR3 is built from 16 residues. Germline CDR1 is MNHEY and CDR2 is SMNVEV (reference sequence). The CDR3 is CASSLDEGRTYNEQFF. The CDR3 bases are TGTGCCAGCAGTTTAGATGAGGGGAGGACCTACAATGAGCAGTTCTTC.

Of note for this clone: One end of the junction does not line up with germline, which may come from a read error. The chain couples TRBV3-1 (or the pseudogene TRBV3-2) to TRBJ1-1, with TRBD1 as a possible D gene (6 bases). The germline gives CDR1 LGHDT, CDR2 YNNKEL (reference sequence). This CDR3 has 13 residues. In DNA, the CDR3 is TGTGCCAGTAGCCAAGTAGGGGGTGCTGAAGCTTTCTTT. It yields the protein CASSQVGGAEAFF.

This clone was recorded once. The rearrangement uses TRBV19 and TRBJ1-1; D gene uncertain. There are 13 residues in the CDR3. Trimming took off 1 base at V and 1 base at J, with 4 bases between the two ends. Germline-derived CDR1 and CDR2 are LNHDA and SQIVND (reference sequence). The CDR3 DNA sequence: TGTGCCAGTAGTATAGGTCAGAACACTGAAGCTTTCTTT. This codes for CASSIGQNTEAFF.

The chain couples TRBV10-3 to TRBJ2-7, with TRBD1 as a possible D gene (6 bases). The V gene's germline CDR1 is ENHRY and CDR2 SYGVKD. V dropped 1 base and J dropped 6 bases, with 10 bases sitting between them. The CDR3 is 13 amino acids. CDR3 in amino acids: CAISELGAGEQYF. In nucleotides, the CDR3 is TGTGCCATCAGTGAGTTGGGGGCTGGCGAGCAGTACTTC.

A few counts support this clone. This chain connects TRBV5-4 to TRBJ1-2; 7 bases fit TRBD1. This CDR3 spans 15 amino acids. V was clipped by 0 bases and J by 8 bases; unmatched bases: 10. Germline V gene lookup returns CDR1 SGHNT and CDR2 YYREEE (reference sequence). The CDR3 DNA sequence: TGTGCCAGCAGCTTGGAGCCACAGGGGAGAGGAGGCTACACCTTC. Translated, it gives CASSLEPQGRGGYTF.

The chain employs TRBV5-4 and TRBJ1-1; no clear D gene. The ends were cut back, 2 bases at V and 3 bases at J, with 8 bases in the middle. The germline gives CDR1 SGHNT, CDR2 YYREEE (reference sequence). The CDR3 is 13 amino acids. The CDR3 is CASSFPTYTEAFF. CDR3 DNA: TGTGCCAGCAGCTTTCCCACATACACTGAAGCTTTCTTT. Looking up the rest from reference TRBV5-4 and TRBJ1-1 gives the full variable domain: ETGVTQSPTHLIKTRGQQVTLRCSSQSGHNTVSWYQQALGQGPQFIFQYYREEENGRGNFPPRFSGLQFPNYSSELNVNALELDDSALYLCASSFPTYTEAFFGQGTRLTVV.

The chain couples TRBV7-9 to TRBJ2-1, with D maybe TRBD1 (6 bases). CDR1 and CDR2 from the germline V gene are SEHNR and FQNEAQ (reference sequence). The V and J ends lost 4 bases and 8 bases respectively, with 21 bases between them. The CDR3 is 16 residues long. CDR3 region: CASSSLYRGGLYEQFF. CDR3 coding DNA: TGTGCCAGCAGCTCCCTTTACCGAGGGGGTCTCTATGAGCAGTTCTTC.

V is TRBV7-2 and J is TRBJ1-2; 7 bases align to TRBD1. After removal of 1 base from V and 6 bases from J, the junction contained 5 bases not matched to a gene. This CDR3 spans 14 amino acids. Germline CDR1 and CDR2: SGHTA and FQGNSA. The CDR3 is CASSLEQGYDGYTF. The CDR3 nucleotides are TGTGCCAGCAGCTTAGAACAGGGGTATGATGGCTACACCTTC.